The 32 T cell receptor beta chains below were found in one sample sequenced in a study of blood T cells in healthy people across ages. Primers used in a second PCR of about 7 to 12 cycles were a sample-barcoded 5' primer and a J-beta primer mix. A single record per CDR3 protein comes from TCRdb applying MiXCR to the 5' RACE reads. The repertoire holds 650,000 to 1,000,000 distinct CDR3 sequences, approximately 35% seen once, with approximately 12% in the top ten. Specimen: blood. These receptors were taken from a man younger than 35 in good health.

This clonotype appeared a few times. A much larger clone sits a single nucleotide away, making a read error possible. V and J are TRBV15 and TRBJ2-5; no definite D call. TRBJ2-7 matches the DNA end more closely, so the J call is doubtful. CDR1 LNHNV and CDR2 YYDKDF come from the germline V gene (reference sequence). The CDR3 extends over 16 amino acids. The CDR3 reads CATSRDKSGKFYEQYF. CDR3 nucleotide sequence: TGTGCCACCAGCAGAGATAAGTCAGGCAAGTTCTACGAGCAGTACTTC.

This chain connects TRBV4-1 to TRBJ1-5; weak D call: TRBD1 (5 bases). This CDR3 is 15 amino acids long. The ends were cut back, 2 bases at V and 0 bases at J, with 8 bases in the middle. Germline CDR1 and CDR2: MGHRA and YSYEKL. DNA of the CDR3: TGCGCCAGCAGCCAACCGAGGGGTAGCAATCAGCCCCAGCATTTT. It encodes CASSQPRGSNQPQHF.

The gene calls are TRBV12-3 or TRBV12-4 and TRBJ1-5; the D is unclear. V was shortened by 4 bases and J by 4 bases, with 8 bases between the two germline ends. The CDR3 is made up of 13 amino acids. CDR3 residues: CASSCAANQPQHF. The CDR3 DNA follows: TGTGCCAGCAGTTGCGCAGCTAATCAGCCCCAGCATTTT.

This clonotype was counted only a few times. The V and J genes are TRBV5-5 and TRBJ2-7, with a possible D match to TRBD1 (6 bases). From germline, CDR1 is SGHKS and CDR2 YYEKEE (reference sequence). The V gene lost 2 bases and the J gene lost 3 bases, with 12 bases spanning the gap. The CDR3 is 14 amino acids. In DNA form, the CDR3 reads TGTGCCAGCAGCTTAGGACAGTTCTACTACGAGCAGTACTTC. Its translation: CASSLGQFYYEQYF.

This clonotype was detected many times. V gene TRBV7-9 combines with J gene TRBJ2-3; 7 nucleotides agree with TRBD2. The germline CDR1 and CDR2 sequences are SEHNR and FQNEAQ (reference sequence). V shed 3 bases and J 2 bases; nucleotides not matched to a gene: 2. The CDR3 is 14 amino acids. Written as DNA, the CDR3 is TGTGCCAGCAGCTTCGGGACTACCACAGATACGCAGTATTTT. Its protein product is CASSFGTTTDTQYF.

The V gene is TRBV20-1, the J gene TRBJ1-1; no firm D call. The CDR3 totals 12 residues. Trimming took 0 bases from V and 11 from J, leaving 13 bases between them. CDR1 is DFQATT and CDR2 is SNEGSKA in the germline V gene (reference sequence). CDR3 coding DNA: TGCAGTGCTAGAGAGCGAGGCCTCGGGGCTTTCTTT. Amino acid sequence: CSARERGLGAFF.

This chain uses TRBV13 with TRBJ1-5; no reliable D call. Trimming pared 6 bases from V and 2 bases from J, leaving 8 bases between. The CDR3 runs 13 residues. Germline CDR1 reads PRHDT; CDR2 reads FYEKMQ (reference sequence). This chain's CDR3 is CASSAHGNQPQHF. The CDR3 coding sequence is TGTGCCAGCAGTGCTCACGGCAATCAGCCCCAGCATTTT.

The chain couples TRBV4-3 to TRBJ1-6, with D hard to call. Germline CDR1 and CDR2: LGHNA and YSLEER. V shed 1 base and J shed 0 bases, with 10 bases lying between them. This CDR3 comprises 17 residues. The chain's CDR3 is CASSQAGTSSYNSPLHF. Written as DNA, the CDR3 is TGCGCCAGCAGCCAAGCAGGCACGAGCTCCTATAATTCACCCCTCCACTTT.

Remarks on this clonotype: One junction end disagrees with the germline gene, perhaps due to a read error. This chain links TRBV9 with TRBJ2-7; tentatively, D is TRBD1 (5 bases). Germline V CDR1 and CDR2: SGDLS, YYNGEE. The CDR3 is 13 amino acids. This CDR3 is CASSVDSSDEQYF. The CDR3 DNA reads as TGTGCCAGCAGCGTCGACAGCTCCGACGAGCAGTACTTC. The full variable domain, completed using reference TRBV9 and TRBJ2-7, is DSGVTQTPKHLITATGQRVTLRCSPRSGDLSVYWYQQSLDQGLQFLIQYYNGEERAKGNILERFSAQQFPDLHSELNLSSLELGDSALYFCASSVDSSDEQYFGPGTRLTVT.

This clonotype was detected once. CDR3 loop: CSARDSNAGYEQYF. CDR3 sequence (DNA): TGCAGTGCTAGAGATAGTAACGCGGGTTACGAGCAGTACTTC. The chain joins TRBV20-1 to TRBJ2-4; perhaps TRBD2 as D (5 bases). The tail of the sequence fits TRBJ2-7 better, so the J call may be wrong. Germline CDR1 DFQATT, CDR2 SNEGSKA (reference sequence). The CDR3 is 14 amino acids.

This rearrangement joins TRBV5-6 to TRBJ2-7, with 10 bases lining up with TRBD1. CDR1 and CDR2 from the germline V gene are SGHDT and YYEEEE. Unmatched junction bases numbered 10, after V lost 7 bases and J lost 6 bases. This CDR3 is built from 14 residues. The CDR3 coding sequence is TGTGCCAGCTTACGGACCGGGACAGGGGCCGAGCAGTACTTC. This sequence encodes CASLRTGTGAEQYF.

This chain uses TRBV6-5 with TRBJ2-7; a possible D gene is TRBD2 (6 bases). Per germline, CDR1 MNHEY and CDR2 SVGAGI. The CDR3 is 17 amino acids. Trimming removed 0 bases from V and 7 bases from J, with 22 bases in between. The CDR3 protein is CASSYSVWRAWHNEQYF. The CDR3 DNA sequence: TGTGCCAGCAGTTACTCAGTTTGGAGGGCTTGGCATAATGAGCAGTACTTC.

The rearrangement links TRBV2 to TRBJ2-7, with unresolved D. Germline lookup yields CDR1 SNHLY and CDR2 FYNNEI. CDR3 length: 12 amino acids. Trimming cost V 3 bases and J 4 bases, with 7 bases left between them. CDR3 amino acids: CASSEMGYEQYF. The CDR3 DNA sequence: TGTGCCAGCAGTGAGATGGGGTACGAGCAGTACTTC.

DNA of the CDR3: TGTGCCAGCAGCTTTATGGGCTTCGCTGAAGCTTTCTTT. Protein product: CASSFMGFAEAFF. The V and J genes are TRBV7-9 and TRBJ1-1; D is unresolved. The CDR3 is 13 residues long. The germline CDR1 and CDR2 sequences are SEHNR and FQNEAQ (reference sequence). With 3 bases removed from V and 6 bases from J, the gap between germline ends came to 11 bases.

The rearrangement joins TRBV10-3 to TRBJ1-6, with a weak D call TRBD1 (5 bases). CDR3 length: 14 residues. Germline CDR1 is ENHRY and CDR2 is SYGVKD. V lost 3 bases and J 5 bases, leaving 8 bases between the germline ends. CDR3 sequence (DNA): TGTGCCATCAGTGAATGGGACCATAATTCACCCCTCCACTTT. Its translation: CAISEWDHNSPLHF.

In its sample, this clonotype was seen many times. V usage is TRBV5-1 and J usage is TRBJ2-5; D remains ambiguous. Germline V gene sequence: CDR1 SGHRS, CDR2 YFSETQ. The CDR3 contains 14 residues. The ends were cut back, 1 base at V and 6 bases at J, with 13 bases in the middle. CDR3 sequence (DNA): TGCGCCAGCAGCTTGAGTATGGCGCAAAAGACCCAGTACTTC. Its translation: CASSLSMAQKTQYF. The full variable domain, with the rest looked up from reference TRBV5-1 and TRBJ2-5, is KAGVTQTPRYLIKTRGQQVTLSCSPISGHRSVSWYQQTPGQGLQFLFEYFSETQRNKGNFPGRFSGRQFSNSRSEMNVSTLELGDSALYLCASSLSMAQKTQYFGPGTRLLVL.

The chain links TRBV4-1 to TRBJ2-2, with a weak D call TRBD2 (5 bases). This CDR3 comprises 14 residues. V lost 4 bases and J lost 6, with 12 bases in between. The germline V gene encodes CDR1 MGHRA and CDR2 YSYEKL. CDR3 nucleotides: TGCGCCAGCAGCCCCGGGGTTAGGTCCGGGGAGCTGTTTTTT. Translation gives CASSPGVRSGELFF.

This rearrangement joins TRBV20-1 to TRBJ2-3, with a tentative D call TRBD1 (5 bases). Germline V gene lookup returns CDR1 DFQATT and CDR2 SNEGSKA (reference sequence). Trimming stripped 4 bases from V and 1 base from J, with 15 bases between. The CDR3 totals 15 residues. The CDR3: CSAILSSQGTDTQYF. As DNA, the CDR3 is TGCAGTGCTATACTGTCGTCACAGGGCACAGATACGCAGTATTTT.

The V gene is TRBV10-3, the J gene TRBJ2-2; TRBD2 aligns across 8 bases. Germline loops: CDR1 ENHRY, CDR2 SYGVKD. The CDR3 consists of 18 residues. V was pared by 2 bases and J by 4 bases, with 12 bases of the junction left unmatched. The CDR3 region has the DNA TGTGCCATCAGTGAGGTAGCGGGGCGTCCCGGAACCACCGGGGAGCTGTTTTTT. Amino acids: CAISEVAGRPGTTGELFF.

This clonotype turned up a few times. The gene calls are TRBV20-1 and TRBJ1-5; D is possibly TRBD1 (6 bases). Trimming took off 0 bases at V and 6 bases at J, with 12 bases between the two ends. Germline loops: CDR1 DFQATT, CDR2 SNEGSKA (reference sequence). The CDR3 sequence is 14 residues long. CDR3 bases: TGCAGTGCTAGAGATGTAAAGGGGGGTCAGCCCCAGCATTTT. Amino acid sequence: CSARDVKGGQPQHF.

The sample holds many counts of this clonotype. V usage is TRBV7-2 and J usage is TRBJ2-7, with D tentatively TRBD1 (5 bases). V was shortened by 8 bases and J by 4 bases, with 18 bases between the two germline ends. CDR3 length: 14 amino acids. Germline-derived CDR1 and CDR2 are SGHTA and FQGNSA. The CDR3, as DNA: TGTGCCAGCGGCGTTTCGGCAGGGAATTACGAGCAGTACTTC. Its protein is CASGVSAGNYEQYF.

This clonotype occurred many times. This rearrangement joins TRBV7-2 to TRBJ2-1, with D unclear. Trimming left V 6 bases short and J 1 base short, with 10 bases between. Per the germline V gene, CDR1 is SGHTA and CDR2 is FQGNSA. This CDR3 is 14 amino acids long. CDR3 in amino acids: CASSPQTSYNEQFF. The CDR3 bases are TGTGCCAGCAGTCCACAAACGTCCTACAATGAGCAGTTCTTC.

V gene TRBV5-1 combines with J gene TRBJ2-3, with D unresolved. This CDR3 spans 14 amino acids. Germline CDR1 reads SGHRS; CDR2 reads YFSETQ. Trimming removed 2 bases at V and 2 bases at J, with 9 bases between. The CDR3 here is CASSFRHPTDTQYF. CDR3 DNA sequence: TGCGCCAGCAGCTTTCGACACCCCACAGATACGCAGTATTTT. Full variable domain (rest looked up from reference TRBV5-1 and TRBJ2-3): KAGVTQTPRYLIKTRGQQVTLSCSPISGHRSVSWYQQTPGQGLQFLFEYFSETQRNKGNFPGRFSGRQFSNSRSEMNVSTLELGDSALYLCASSFRHPTDTQYFGPGTRLTVL.

This clonotype was counted a few times. The chain links TRBV10-3 to TRBJ2-1, with 11 bases identical to TRBD2. The J call may be wrong; the DNA end is better matched by TRBJ2-7. Germline lookup yields CDR1 ENHRY and CDR2 SYGVKD. The CDR3 length is 16 residues. The CDR3 DNA sequence: TGTGCCATCAGACCCACTAGCGGGGGTTCCTACAATGAGCAGTACTTC. Protein product: CAIRPTSGGSYNEQYF.

Turning to this clonotype: A much larger clone lies a single base off, so this may be a read error. The chain has TRBV10-3 and TRBJ2-3; D is unresolved. The length of the CDR3 is 12 residues. Germline lookup yields CDR1 ENHRY and CDR2 SYGVKD. The CDR3 DNA sequence: TGTGCCATCAGTGCTGAGGCGGATATGCAGTATTTT. As protein: CAISAEADMQYF.

DNA for the CDR3: TGTGCCAGCAGTTTCGGGGACGGGATGGAAGCTTTCTTT. Translation gives CASSFGDGMEAFF. The chain uses TRBV5-5 and TRBJ1-1; TRBD1 might be the D (5 bases). Germline CDR1 SGHKS, CDR2 YYEKEE (reference sequence). This CDR3 has 13 residues. The germline V and J ends were trimmed by 5 bases and 8 bases, with 16 bases remaining between them. The variable domain in full, completed from reference TRBV5-5 and TRBJ1-1, reads DAGVTQSPTHLIKTRGQQVTLRCSPISGHKSVSWYQQVLGQGPQFIFQYYEKEERGRGNFPDRFSARQFPNYSSELNVNALLLGDSALYLCASSFGDGMEAFFGQGTRLTVV.

The rearrangement joins TRBV4-3 to TRBJ1-2, with TRBD1 as a possible D gene (5 bases). Trimming pared 3 bases from V and 5 bases from J, leaving 13 bases between. The CDR3 covers 14 residues. Germline V lookup: CDR1 LGHNA, CDR2 YSLEER. The CDR3 loop is CASSHQGGFYGYTF. The CDR3 nucleotides are TGCGCCAGCAGCCACCAGGGAGGGTTTTATGGCTACACCTTC.

This clonotype was picked up a small number of times. This chain uses TRBV4-2 with TRBJ2-7, with D possibly being TRBD1 (6 bases). Germline V gives CDR1 LGHNA, CDR2 YNFKEQ. V lost 4 bases to trimming and J lost 4 bases, with 17 bases between them. The CDR3 spans 15 residues. The CDR3 loop is CASSPPGVREYEQYF. As DNA, the CDR3 is TGTGCCAGCAGCCCCCCAGGGGTCAGGGAATACGAGCAGTACTTC.

This clonotype showed up just a few times. The chain carries TRBV28 and TRBJ1-2; the D gene is possibly TRBD1 (6 bases). CDR3 length: 13 residues. Germline V gene sequence: CDR1 MDHEN, CDR2 SYDVKM. Trimming took off 5 bases at V and 5 bases at J, with 12 bases between the two ends. As DNA, the CDR3 is TGTGCCAGCAGTGAACAGGGACGGTATGGCTACACCTTC. Translating it yields CASSEQGRYGYTF.

This rearrangement joins TRBV4-2 to TRBJ1-2; D is ambiguous. Germline CDR1 and CDR2: LGHNA and YNFKEQ. Trimming cost V 4 bases and J 6 bases, with 15 bases left between them. This CDR3 region has 14 residues. The chain's CDR3 is CASSLQGRLDGYTF. The CDR3 DNA sequence: TGTGCCAGCAGCCTACAAGGACGGCTAGATGGCTACACCTTC.

This chain links TRBV20-1 with TRBJ2-5; TRBD2 matches 9 bases. CDR1 is DFQATT, CDR2 SNEGSKA, per germline (reference sequence). V was clipped by 2 bases and J by 1 base; unmatched bases: 11. The CDR3 contains 17 residues. CDR3 sequence reads: CSARKAGGRSGQETQYF. The CDR3 region has the DNA TGCAGTGCTAGAAAGGCGGGGGGGCGGTCCGGCCAAGAGACCCAGTACTTC.

This clonotype appeared a few times. This sequence joins TRBV2 and TRBJ1-2, with a possible D match to TRBD1 (6 bases). Deletions cut 8 bases from V and 8 bases from J, with 15 bases between. The CDR3 is made up of 12 amino acids. Germline CDR1 and CDR2: SNHLY and FYNNEI. This chain's CDR3 is CASGGGARGYTF. Written as DNA, the CDR3 is TGTGCCAGCGGTGGGGGGGCACGGGGCTACACCTTC. Drawing the rest from reference TRBV2 and TRBJ1-2, the complete variable domain is EPEVTQTPSHQVTQMGQEVILRCVPISNHLYFYWYRQILGQKVEFLVSFYNNEISEKSEIFDDQFSVERPDGSNFTLKIRSTKLEDSAMYFCASGGGARGYTFGSGTRLTVV.